Listed below are T cell receptor beta chains from one sample, sequenced in a study of response to subunit inactivated influenza vaccine. One entry per CDR3 protein, called by TCRdb with MiXCR from the RT-PCR reads. The sample has 500,000 to 550,000 distinct CDR3 sequences, approximately 22% seen once. The same sample was also used in a study of T cells expressing NK-cell markers.

Sequences were derived from CD4+ T cells sorted from PBMCs, sampled roughly 12 days after vaccination. These receptor sequences come from a man aged 45-60 years who received an inactivated influenza vaccine. The CDR3 runs from the conserved cysteine through the conserved F or W. D genes are given only for firm matches. Clone size is given for some rows only: seen once, a few or many times, or a class if the clone is expanded.

abundance	d_gene	v_gene	j_gene	CDR3nt	CDR3aa
few	.	TRBV27	TRBJ1-1	TGTGCCAGCAGCCCCCGGAGCAGGGGTAACACTGAAGCTTTCTTT	CASSPRSRGNTEAFF
.	.	TRBV7-2	TRBJ2-7	TGTGCCAGCAGCCCGGACTTAACACCCTACGAGCAGTACTTC	CASSPDLTPYEQYF
.	.	TRBV20-1	TRBJ1-4	TGCAGTGCTAGAGATTGGCAGGGCAATAATGAAAAACTGTTTTTT	CSARDWQGNNEKLFF
many	.	TRBV12-3/TRBV12-4	TRBJ2-1	TGTGCCAGCAGGACCTTAAATGAGCAGTTCTTC	CASRTLNEQFF
.	.	TRBV20-1	TRBJ1-5	TGCAGTGCTAGAGATCCGGGGCGCGAGGGCAATCAGCCCCAGCATTTT	CSARDPGREGNQPQHF
.	.	TRBV10-3	TRBJ2-3	TGTGCCACCCGGGGGGCGACAACTGGTCGGGATACGCAGTATTTT	CATRGATTGRDTQYF
.	.	TRBV5-1	TRBJ1-3	TGCGCCAGCAGCTTGGGGGACGGAGCTGGAAACACCATATATTTT	CASSLGDGAGNTIYF
.	TRBD2	TRBV9	TRBJ2-2	TGTGCCAGCAGCCCGACTAGCGGGATCACCGGGGAGCTGTTTTTT	CASSPTSGITGELFF
many	.	TRBV6-1	TRBJ2-5	TGTGCCAGCAGTGAAGCGCCGCGGGGAAAGGCTGTGGCTCCGTACCAAGAGACCCAGTACTTC	CASSEAPRGKAVAPYQETQYF
.	.	TRBV7-9	TRBJ2-1	TGTGCCAGCAGCCGGGACATTAATGAGCAGTTCTTC	CASSRDINEQFF
many	.	TRBV27	TRBJ2-7	TGTGCCAGCAGTTTGTCCGACGAGCAGTACTTC	CASSLSDEQYF
few	.	TRBV12-3/TRBV12-4	TRBJ1-2	TGTGCCAGCAGTTTGGCGGGGAACTCTGGCTACACCTTC	CASSLAGNSGYTF
few	TRBD1	TRBV4-2	TRBJ1-2	TGTGCCAGCAGCCAAGTGACTGACAGGGGGTGGTATGGCTACACCTTC	CASSQVTDRGWYGYTF
.	TRBD2	TRBV29-1	TRBJ2-5	TGCAGCGTTGAAGAATTCGCTACTAGCGCTGAGACCCAGTACTTC	CSVEEFATSAETQYF
many	.	TRBV6-5	TRBJ1-5	TGTGCCAGCAGTTACGGTGGAAATCAGCCCCAGCATTTT	CASSYGGNQPQHF
.	.	TRBV5-6	TRBJ2-1	TGTGCCAGCAGCTTGGACGGCTCCCCCGCACATGAGCAGTTCTTC	CASSLDGSPAHEQFF
few	.	TRBV5-1	TRBJ2-7	TGCGCCAGCAGTGGGACCGTAAACTACGAGCAGTACTTC	CASSGTVNYEQYF
.	.	TRBV4-3	TRBJ1-6	TGCGCCAGCAGCCAAGTTAAGGGAGGGAATTCACCCCTCCACTTT	CASSQVKGGNSPLHF
.	.	TRBV5-1	TRBJ2-7	TGCGCCAGCAGCTTGGCCCCGGGGGAGGAGGACGAGCAGTACTTC	CASSLAPGEEDEQYF
.	.	TRBV20-1	TRBJ2-3	TGCAGTGCGACCGTTCCCAGCACAGATACGCAGTATTTT	CSATVPSTDTQYF
.	.	TRBV28	TRBJ2-1	TGTGCCAGCAGTTTACTTTCCGGGCGTGGGGGTGAGCAGTTCTTC	CASSLLSGRGGEQFF
few	TRBD2	TRBV3-1	TRBJ2-5	TGTGCCAGCAGCCAGGTAGAGGTTACCCGGGGGGCCCAGTACTTC	CASSQVEVTRGAQYF
.	.	TRBV3-1	TRBJ2-3	TGTGCCAGCAGCCCGCCCCTTGTGGATACGCAGTATTTT	CASSPPLVDTQYF